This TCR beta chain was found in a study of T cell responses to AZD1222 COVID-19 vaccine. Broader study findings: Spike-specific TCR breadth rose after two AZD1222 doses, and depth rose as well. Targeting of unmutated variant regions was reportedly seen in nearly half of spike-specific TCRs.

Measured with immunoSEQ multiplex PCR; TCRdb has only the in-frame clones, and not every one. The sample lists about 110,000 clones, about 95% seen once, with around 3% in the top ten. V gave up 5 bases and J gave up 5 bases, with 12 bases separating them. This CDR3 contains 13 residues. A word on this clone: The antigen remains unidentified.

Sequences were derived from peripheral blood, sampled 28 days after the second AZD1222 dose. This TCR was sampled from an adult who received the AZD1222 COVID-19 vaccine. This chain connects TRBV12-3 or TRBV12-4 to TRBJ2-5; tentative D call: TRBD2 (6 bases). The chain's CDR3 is CASSRGDWETQYF. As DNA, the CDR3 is TGTGCCAGCAGTCGAGGGGACTGGGAGACCCAGTACTTC.